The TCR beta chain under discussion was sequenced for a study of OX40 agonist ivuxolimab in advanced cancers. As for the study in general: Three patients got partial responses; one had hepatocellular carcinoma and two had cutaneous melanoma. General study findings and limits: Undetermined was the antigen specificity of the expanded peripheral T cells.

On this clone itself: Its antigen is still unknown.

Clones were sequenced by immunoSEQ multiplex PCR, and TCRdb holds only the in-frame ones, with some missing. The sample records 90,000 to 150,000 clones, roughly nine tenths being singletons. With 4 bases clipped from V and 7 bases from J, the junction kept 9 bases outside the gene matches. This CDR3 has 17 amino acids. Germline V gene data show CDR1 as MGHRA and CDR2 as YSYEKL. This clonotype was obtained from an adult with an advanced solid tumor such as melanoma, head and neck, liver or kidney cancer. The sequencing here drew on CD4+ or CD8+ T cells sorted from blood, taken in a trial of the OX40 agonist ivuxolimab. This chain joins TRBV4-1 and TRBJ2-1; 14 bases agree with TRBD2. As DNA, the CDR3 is TGCGCCAGCAGCCCTACCGGACTAGCGGGGGGCAAAAATGAGCAGTTCTTC. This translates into CASSPTGLAGGKNEQFF.